These 28 T cell receptor beta chains originate from one sample sequenced in a study of blood T cell repertoires in COVID-19. Method: immunoSEQ multiplex PCR; TCRdb's copy keeps in-frame clones and lacks some. This table holds over 200,000 clones, more than 80% found once. The sample was peripheral blood. Receptor source: a woman in her 30s with COVID-19, enrolled during active disease.

This clone was detected only once. The chain uses TRBV6-5 and TRBJ1-1; D is ambiguous. The germline V and J ends were trimmed by 5 bases and 4 bases, with 11 bases remaining between them. Germline CDR1 is MNHEY and CDR2 is SVGAGI. The CDR3 is 13 amino acids. The CDR3 DNA follows: TGTGCCAGCAGTCCCTACGGTCGCACTGAAGCTTTCTTT. It codes for CASSPYGRTEAFF.

The CDR3 nucleotides are TGTGCCAGCAGCTCCGCGGGGGGCAATGAGCAGTTCTTC. This sequence encodes CASSSAGGNEQFF. J is TRBJ2-1 and V is TRBV7-9; the match to TRBD2 covers 8 bases. V was pared by 4 bases and J by 6 bases, with 2 bases of the junction left unmatched. Germline V gives CDR1 SEHNR, CDR2 FQNEAQ (reference sequence). The CDR3 sequence is 13 residues long.

This clone was picked up a small number of times. This chain connects TRBV7-2 to TRBJ2-2; 7 bases align to TRBD2. V dropped 0 bases and J dropped 7; count of bases not matched to a gene: 11. Germline V CDR1 and CDR2: SGHTA, FQGNSA. CDR3 size: 17 residues. CDR3 nucleotide sequence: TGTGCCAGCAGCTTAGCGCTCCCCAGCGGGGTACGCGGGGAGCTGTTTTTT. Its protein is CASSLALPSGVRGELFF.

This chain uses TRBV10-3 with TRBJ2-7; 10 bases are a match to TRBD1. The V segment lost 5 bases and the J segment 6 bases; nucleotides outside the gene matches: 7. From germline, CDR1 is ENHRY and CDR2 SYGVKD. CDR3 length: 14 residues. This chain's CDR3 is CAISRGGTGVEQYF. The CDR3 DNA reads as TGTGCCATCAGTAGGGGGGGGACAGGGGTCGAGCAGTACTTC.

The chain employs TRBV9 and TRBJ1-3; D is unclear. Germline-derived CDR1 and CDR2 are SGDLS and YYNGEE. This CDR3 has 17 amino acids. V was trimmed by 0 bases and J by 0 bases, leaving 13 bases between them. The CDR3 DNA follows: TGTGCCAGCAGCGTAGCTACTTCAGGCGCCTCTGGAAACACCATATATTTT. This sequence encodes CASSVATSGASGNTIYF.

This clone has only one observation. The chain employs TRBV5-1 and TRBJ2-1, with 8 bases fitting TRBD2. This CDR3 spans 13 amino acids. The germline V gene has CDR1 SGHRS and CDR2 YFSETQ. Losses at the gene ends were 0 bases for V and 14 bases for J; bases not matched to a gene: 7. The CDR3 is CASSLAPGREEFF. The DNA of the CDR3 is TGCGCCAGCAGCTTGGCTCCGGGGCGGGAGGAGTTCTTC. Variable domain in full (rest from reference TRBV5-1 and TRBJ2-1): KAGVTQTPRYLIKTRGQQVTLSCSPISGHRSVSWYQQTPGQGLQFLFEYFSETQRNKGNFPGRFSGRQFSNSRSEMNVSTLELGDSALYLCASSLAPGREEFFGPGTRLTVL.

The chain has TRBV25-1 and TRBJ1-1, with 7 bases identical to TRBD1. After removal of 4 bases from V and 4 bases from J, the junction contained 6 bases not matched to a gene. CDR1 and CDR2 from the germline V gene are MGHDK and SYGVNS. This CDR3 contains 14 residues. CDR3 sequence reads: CASSAGTVLTEAFF. The CDR3 DNA follows: TGTGCCAGCAGTGCCGGGACAGTTCTCACTGAAGCTTTCTTT.

The chain links TRBV5-1 to TRBJ2-5; D is perhaps TRBD2 (5 bases). This CDR3 is built from 14 residues. With 4 bases removed from V and 0 bases from J, the gap between germline ends came to 10 bases. Germline assignment: CDR1 SGHRS and CDR2 YFSETQ. For the CDR3, the DNA is TGCGCCAGCAGCGCAAGCGGAAACCAAGAGACCCAGTACTTC. Protein product: CASSASGNQETQYF.

This chain links TRBV5-5 with TRBJ2-5; the match to TRBD2 covers 9 bases. This CDR3 is 14 amino acids long. Per germline, CDR1 SGHKS and CDR2 YYEKEE (reference sequence). With V trimmed by 5 bases and J by 5 bases, 7 bases remained unmatched. CDR3 sequence (DNA): TGTGCCAGCAGTTTAGCGGGAGTGCAGGAGACCCAGTACTTC. Protein product: CASSLAGVQETQYF. The full variable domain, in which reference TRBV5-5 and TRBJ2-5 provide the parts outside the CDR3, is DAGVTQSPTHLIKTRGQQVTLRCSPISGHKSVSWYQQVLGQGPQFIFQYYEKEERGRGNFPDRFSARQFPNYSSELNVNALLLGDSALYLCASSLAGVQETQYFGPGTRLLVL.

V is TRBV5-1 and J is TRBJ1-3, with a weak D call TRBD1 (6 bases). V dropped 0 bases and J dropped 0 bases, with 10 bases sitting between them. Germline V gives CDR1 SGHRS, CDR2 YFSETQ. This CDR3 contains 16 residues. The CDR3 loop reads CASSLGLQGSGNTIYF. The CDR3 bases are TGCGCCAGCAGCTTGGGTCTACAGGGCTCTGGAAACACCATATATTTT.

The chain couples TRBV19 to TRBJ2-1; 8 positions agree with TRBD1. This CDR3 contains 17 residues. CDR1 is LNHDA and CDR2 is SQIVND in the germline V gene (reference sequence). Unmatched junction bases numbered 13, after V lost 3 bases and J lost 6 bases. CDR3 residues: CASSIDRGRRLANEQFF. CDR3 in DNA: TGTGCCAGTAGTATCGACAGGGGACGTAGGCTAGCCAATGAGCAGTTCTTC.

The chain has TRBV29-1 and TRBJ2-1, with a tentative D call TRBD2 (5 bases). V was trimmed by 6 bases and J by 0 bases, leaving 12 bases between them. The CDR3 runs to 14 residues. Germline values: CDR1 SQVTM, CDR2 ANQGSEA. The CDR3: CSVLERSSYNEQFF. CDR3 DNA sequence: TGCAGCGTCCTAGAGCGGAGCTCCTACAATGAGCAGTTCTTC.

This chain joins TRBV6-5 and TRBJ2-7; 10 bases line up with TRBD1. The CDR3 runs 13 residues. Germline V gene data show CDR1 as MNHEY and CDR2 as SVGAGI. V was pared by 6 bases and J by 5 bases, with 4 bases of the junction left unmatched. The CDR3 reads CASSTGTGDEQYF. CDR3 coding DNA: TGTGCCAGCAGCACCGGGACAGGGGACGAGCAGTACTTC.

J is TRBJ2-7 and V is TRBV29-1, with D maybe TRBD1 (5 bases). CDR1 is SQVTM, CDR2 ANQGSEA, per germline. V lost 4 bases to trimming and J lost 5 bases, with 12 bases between them. The CDR3 has 12 amino acids. The CDR3 bases are TGCAGCGTTGCTAGGGGCGTCGACGAGCAGTACTTC. It codes for CSVARGVDEQYF.

The rearrangement links TRBV7-7 to TRBJ2-1, with 10 nucleotides matching TRBD1. V was clipped by 3 bases and J by 7 bases; unmatched bases: 0. The CDR3 has 13 residues. CDR1 is SSHAT and CDR2 is FNYEAQ in the germline V gene (reference sequence). The CDR3 region has the DNA TGTGCCAGCAGCTTGGACAGGGGGAATGAGCAGTTCTTC. This gives the protein CASSLDRGNEQFF.

The chain employs TRBV19 and TRBJ2-5; 10 nucleotides align to TRBD2. V lost 3 bases to trimming and J lost 7 bases; unmatched junction nucleotides: 23. The germline V gene encodes CDR1 LNHDA and CDR2 SQIVND (reference sequence). The CDR3 sequence is 20 residues long. The CDR3 here is CASSMEGGGASGSSRRTQYF. CDR3 nucleotides: TGTGCCAGTAGTATGGAAGGGGGTGGGGCTAGCGGGAGTTCTCGGCGGACCCAGTACTTC.

Of note for this clone: Compared with germline, one end of the junction differs, possibly owing to a read error. The J gene is TRBJ1-4, the V gene TRBV18, with D uncertain. Germline values: CDR1 KGHSH, CDR2 LQKENI. The CDR3 has 14 residues. The CDR3 spells CASSREGTNEKLFF. As DNA, the CDR3 is TGTGCCAGTTCACGGGAGGGAACTAATGAAAAACTGTTTTTT.

The chain links TRBV25-1 to TRBJ2-5, with D unresolved. CDR1 is MGHDK and CDR2 is SYGVNS in the germline V gene. CDR3 length: 12 amino acids. Trimming took 2 bases from V and 2 from J, leaving 3 bases between them. The DNA of the CDR3 is TGTGCCAGCAGTGAAGTACAAGAGACCCAGTACTTC. Residues: CASSEVQETQYF.

In this sample, this clone turned up once. V is TRBV5-4 and J is TRBJ2-3, with TRBD2 matching 9 bases. V lost 4 bases and J lost 0; bases outside the gene matches: 15. Per the germline V gene, CDR1 is SGHNT and CDR2 is YYREEE (reference sequence). The CDR3 runs to 19 residues. CDR3 sequence reads: CASSPWPGLAQTSTDTQYF. The CDR3 region has the DNA TGTGCCAGCAGCCCCTGGCCGGGACTAGCTCAAACTAGCACAGATACGCAGTATTTT.

This clone was observed a handful of times. The rearrangement joins TRBV19 to TRBJ2-1; D may be TRBD2 (5 bases). The CDR3 consists of 14 residues. The V and J ends lost 5 bases and 2 bases respectively, with 10 bases between them. CDR1 is LNHDA and CDR2 is SQIVND in the germline V gene (reference sequence). As DNA, the CDR3 is TGTGCCAGTAGTGATACACTAGCCTACAATGAGCAGTTCTTC. Residues: CASSDTLAYNEQFF.

The chain links TRBV7-7 to TRBJ2-7; perhaps TRBD2 as D (5 bases). The germline V gene has CDR1 SSHAT and CDR2 FNYEAQ (reference sequence). V lost 1 base and J 5 bases, leaving 9 bases between the germline ends. The CDR3 spans 13 residues. In DNA form, the CDR3 reads TGTGCCAGCAGCTTAGAGCGAGGGAACGAGCAGTACTTC. Its translation is CASSLERGNEQYF.

The chain recombines TRBV10-3 with TRBJ2-7, with 9 positions matching TRBD2. Looked up from germline, CDR1 is ENHRY and CDR2 is SYGVKD. The CDR3 loop spans 14 amino acids. Trimming cost V 3 bases and J 4 bases; bases outside gene matches: 4. The DNA of the CDR3 is TGTGCCATCAGTGAAGCGGGGGGACAATACGAGCAGTACTTC. Translated, it gives CAISEAGGQYEQYF.

The rearrangement links TRBV7-2 to TRBJ1-6; TRBD1 matches at 8 bases. Germline lookup yields CDR1 SGHTA and CDR2 FQGNSA. The CDR3 sequence is 14 residues long. The V gene end was trimmed by 5 bases and the J gene end by 10 bases; junction bases not matched to a gene: 7. The DNA for the CDR3 is TGTGCCAGCAGCGACCAGGGGGCCGGGTCACCCCTCCACTTT. Amino acid sequence: CASSDQGAGSPLHF. The full variable domain, completed using reference TRBV7-2 and TRBJ1-6, is GAGVSQSPSNKVTEKGKDVELRCDPISGHTALYWYRQSLGQGLEFLIYFQGNSAPDKSGLPSDRFSAERTGGSVSTLTIQRTQQEDSAVYLCASSDQGAGSPLHFGNGTRLTVT.

V gene TRBV6-5 combines with J gene TRBJ1-1; 7 nucleotides agree with TRBD1. The CDR3 runs to 15 residues. Germline V CDR1 and CDR2: MNHEY, SVGAGI. V lost 7 bases, J lost 4 bases, and 12 bases stayed unmatched. CDR3 loop: CASTEVNRGGTEAFF. The CDR3 nucleotides are TGTGCCAGCACCGAGGTAAACAGGGGAGGCACTGAAGCTTTCTTT.

A remark on this clone: The sample carries other DNA sequences with the same CDR3. This chain joins TRBV19 and TRBJ2-7, with TRBD2 identical over 13 bases. Germline CDR1 LNHDA, CDR2 SQIVND (reference sequence). This CDR3 is 14 amino acids long. V shed 6 bases, J shed 3 bases, and the junction held 2 bases outside the gene matches. In DNA, the CDR3 is TGTGCCAGTAGCCGACTAGCGGGGGGCTACGAGCAGTACTTC. Amino acid sequence: CASSRLAGGYEQYF.

This clone turned up a few times. The chain recombines TRBV14 with TRBJ1-1; D gene ambiguous. Germline V gene lookup returns CDR1 SGHDN and CDR2 FVKESK. Trimming removed 0 bases at V and 8 bases at J, with 4 bases between. There are 11 residues in the CDR3. Here the CDR3 reads CASSQDREAFF. The CDR3 nucleotides are TGTGCCAGCAGCCAAGATCGGGAAGCTTTCTTT.

This clone was detected once. The chain has TRBV11-2 and TRBJ2-7; 7 bases line up with TRBD2. The CDR3 has 16 amino acids. Germline CDR1 reads SGHAT; CDR2 reads FQNNGV. The V segment lost 2 bases and the J segment 6 bases; nucleotides outside the gene matches: 13. In nucleotides, the CDR3 is TGTGCCAGCAGCTTACTGAGCGTGGGAGGGGCCTCCGAGCAGTACTTC. It specifies CASSLLSVGGASEQYF.

The J gene is TRBJ2-5, the V gene TRBV7-9; TRBD2 aligns across 8 bases. CDR3 length: 14 residues. Trimming removed 6 bases from V and 5 bases from J; junction bases left unmatched: 8. CDR1 SEHNR and CDR2 FQNEAQ come from the germline V gene (reference sequence). DNA of the CDR3: TGTGCCAGCAGTTTCCGGGGGGGGCTGGAGACCCAGTACTTC. It encodes CASSFRGGLETQYF.